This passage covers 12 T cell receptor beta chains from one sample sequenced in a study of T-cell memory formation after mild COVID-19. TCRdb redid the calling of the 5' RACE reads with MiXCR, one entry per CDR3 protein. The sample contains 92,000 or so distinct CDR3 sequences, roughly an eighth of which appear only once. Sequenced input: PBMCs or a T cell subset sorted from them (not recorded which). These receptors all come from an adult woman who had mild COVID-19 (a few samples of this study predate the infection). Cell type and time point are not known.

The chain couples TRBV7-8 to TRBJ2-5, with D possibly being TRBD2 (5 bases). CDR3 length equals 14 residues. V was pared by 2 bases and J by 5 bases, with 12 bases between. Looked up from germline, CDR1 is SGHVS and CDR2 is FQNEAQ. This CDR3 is CASSLRASLETQYF. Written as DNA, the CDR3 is TGTGCCAGCAGCTTACGGGCTAGCTTGGAGACCCAGTACTTC.

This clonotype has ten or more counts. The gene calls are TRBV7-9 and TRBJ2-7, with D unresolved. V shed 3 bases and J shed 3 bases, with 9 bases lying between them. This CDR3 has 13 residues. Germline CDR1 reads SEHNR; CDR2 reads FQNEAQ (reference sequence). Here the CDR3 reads CASSFSEFYEQYF. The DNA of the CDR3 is TGTGCCAGCAGCTTCTCAGAGTTCTACGAGCAGTACTTC.

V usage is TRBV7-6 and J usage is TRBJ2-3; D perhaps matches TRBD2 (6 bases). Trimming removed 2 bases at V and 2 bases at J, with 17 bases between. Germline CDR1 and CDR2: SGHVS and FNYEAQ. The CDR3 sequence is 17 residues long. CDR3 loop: CASSLPHGSGHTDTQYF. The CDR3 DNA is TGTGCCAGCAGCTTACCTCACGGGAGCGGGCACACAGATACGCAGTATTTT.

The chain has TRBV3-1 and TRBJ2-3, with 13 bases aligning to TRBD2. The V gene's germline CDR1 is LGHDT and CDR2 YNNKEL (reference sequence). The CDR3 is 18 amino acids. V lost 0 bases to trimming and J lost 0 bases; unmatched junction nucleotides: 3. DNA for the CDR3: TGTGCCAGCAGCCAAGAGACTAGCGGGAGGAGAAGCACAGATACGCAGTATTTT. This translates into CASSQETSGRRSTDTQYF.

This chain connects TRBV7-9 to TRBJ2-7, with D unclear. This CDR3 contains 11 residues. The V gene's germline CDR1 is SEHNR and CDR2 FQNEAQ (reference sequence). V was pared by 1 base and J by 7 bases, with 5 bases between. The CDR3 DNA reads TGTGCCAGCAGCTTAGGTACAGAGCAGTACTTC. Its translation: CASSLGTEQYF.

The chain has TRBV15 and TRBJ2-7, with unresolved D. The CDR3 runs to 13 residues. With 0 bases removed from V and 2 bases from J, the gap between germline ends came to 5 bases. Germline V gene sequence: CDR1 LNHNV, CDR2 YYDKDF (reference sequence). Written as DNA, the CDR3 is TGTGCCACCAGCAGAGATTTCCCCTACGAGCAGTACTTC. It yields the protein CATSRDFPYEQYF.

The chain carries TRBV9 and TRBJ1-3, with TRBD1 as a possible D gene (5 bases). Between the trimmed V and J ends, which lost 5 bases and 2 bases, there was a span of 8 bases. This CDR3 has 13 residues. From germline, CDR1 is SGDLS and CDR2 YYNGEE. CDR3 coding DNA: TGTGCCAGCAGGGGGGGAGCTGGAAACACCATATATTTT. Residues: CASRGGAGNTIYF.

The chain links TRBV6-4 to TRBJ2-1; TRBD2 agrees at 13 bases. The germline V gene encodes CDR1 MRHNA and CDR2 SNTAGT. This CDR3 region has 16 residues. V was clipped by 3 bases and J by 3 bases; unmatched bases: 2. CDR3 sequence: CASSELAGGSYNEQFF. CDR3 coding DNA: TGTGCCAGCAGTGAACTAGCGGGGGGGAGCTACAATGAGCAGTTCTTC.

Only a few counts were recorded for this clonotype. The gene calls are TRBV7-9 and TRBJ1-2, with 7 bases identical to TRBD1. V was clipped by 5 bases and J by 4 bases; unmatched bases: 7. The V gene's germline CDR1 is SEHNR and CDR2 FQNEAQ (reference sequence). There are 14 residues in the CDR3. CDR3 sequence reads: CASSLDRDLYGYTF. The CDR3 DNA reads TGTGCCAGCAGCCTTGACAGGGACCTCTATGGCTACACCTTC.

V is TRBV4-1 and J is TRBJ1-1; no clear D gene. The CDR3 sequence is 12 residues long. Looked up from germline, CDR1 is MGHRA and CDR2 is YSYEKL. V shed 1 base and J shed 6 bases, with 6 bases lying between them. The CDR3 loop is CASSQGGSEAFF. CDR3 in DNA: TGCGCCAGCAGCCAAGGGGGATCTGAAGCTTTCTTT.

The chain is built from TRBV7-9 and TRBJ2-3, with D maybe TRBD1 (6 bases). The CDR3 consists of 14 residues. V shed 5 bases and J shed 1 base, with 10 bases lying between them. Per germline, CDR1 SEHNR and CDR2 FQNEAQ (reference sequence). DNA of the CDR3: TGTGCCAGCAGCCCCCCAGGGGGCACAGATACGCAGTATTTT. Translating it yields CASSPPGGTDTQYF.

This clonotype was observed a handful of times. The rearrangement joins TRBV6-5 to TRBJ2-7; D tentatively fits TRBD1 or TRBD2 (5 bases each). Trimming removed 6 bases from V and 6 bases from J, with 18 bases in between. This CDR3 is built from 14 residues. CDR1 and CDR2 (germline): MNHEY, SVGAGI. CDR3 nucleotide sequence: TGTGCCAGCAGCTTCGAGGGGCAGGGCGGCGAGCAGTACTTC. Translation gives CASSFEGQGGEQYF.